This entry lists 19 T cell receptor beta chains sequenced from one sample in a study of human T cells and chemical hapten exposure. Time point: patch test 1, 2 weeks after DPC sensitization. As to treatment: therapeutic diphenylcyclopropenone sensitization with weekly scalp DPC. From the RACE reads, TCRdb called clonotypes with MiXCR, one entry per CDR3 protein. The table has roughly 360,000 distinct CDR3 sequences, 4% to 5.5% seen once. The material sequenced was whole blood, taken in connection with sensitization to the hapten diphenylcyclopropenone (DPC). These receptors were collected from a woman in her forties or fifties with alopecia areata. Some clones in this sample may be carry-over from other donors' samples.

Turning to this clonotype: This may be a read error: a much more frequent sequence differs by one nucleotide. V gene TRBV12-3 or TRBV12-4 combines with J gene TRBJ1-1; D gene uncertain. Trimming left V 3 bases short and J 1 base short, with 6 bases between. The CDR3 is 13 amino acids. This chain's CDR3 is CASSFMGNTEAFF. DNA of the CDR3: TGTGCCAGCAGTTTTATGGGGAACACTGAAGCTTTCTTT.

This clonotype was recorded many times. This chain uses TRBV20-1 with TRBJ2-1; 12 nucleotides match TRBD2. CDR1 is DFQATT and CDR2 is SNEGSKA in the germline V gene (reference sequence). V was clipped by 1 base and J by 9 bases; unmatched bases: 7. The CDR3 runs 15 residues. The CDR3 DNA sequence: TGCAGTGCTAGAGTCCGGACTAGCGGGGACGGTGAGCAGTTCTTC. This encodes CSARVRTSGDGEQFF.

The sample holds many counts of this clonotype. This chain connects TRBV2 to TRBJ1-2; D unresolved. The CDR3 contains 10 residues. Germline V gene lookup returns CDR1 SNHLY and CDR2 FYNNEI. The V gene lost 6 bases and the J gene lost 5 bases, with 4 bases spanning the gap. The CDR3 DNA reads as TGTGCCAGCAGGGGATATGGCTACACCTTC. This codes for CASRGYGYTF.

This clonotype was detected a few times. V usage is TRBV28 and J usage is TRBJ1-1; D remains unclear. CDR1 and CDR2 from the germline V gene are MDHEN and SYDVKM. The CDR3 is made up of 14 amino acids. The ends were cut back, 5 bases at V and 1 base at J, with 11 bases in the middle. The CDR3: CASSDNGANTEAFF. The CDR3 DNA reads TGTGCCAGCAGTGATAACGGAGCGAACACTGAAGCTTTCTTT.

This clonotype was detected a few times. CDR3 in DNA: TGTGCCAGCAAGCCGGGACAGATGCCAGATACGCAGTATTTT. This sequence encodes CASKPGQMPDTQYF. The rearrangement uses TRBV28 and TRBJ2-3, with TRBD1 matching over 7 bases. The V segment lost 7 bases and the J segment 4 bases; nucleotides outside the gene matches: 8. The CDR3 covers 14 residues. Germline V gene data show CDR1 as MDHEN and CDR2 as SYDVKM. The whole variable domain, filled in from reference TRBV28 and TRBJ2-3, reads DVKVTQSSRYLVKRTGEKVFLECVQDMDHENMFWYRQDPGLGLRLIYFSYDVKMKEKGDIPEGYSVSREKKERFSLILESASTNQTSMYLCASKPGQMPDTQYFGPGTRLTVL.

For this clonotype: This clone may be a read error of a much larger clone one base away. The conserved closing phenylalanine or tryptophan is absent in this CDR3, likely reflecting a read error. The rearrangement links TRBV28 to TRBJ1-1; TRBD1 matches at 7 bases. The CDR3 is 16 amino acids. Germline CDR1 is MDHEN and CDR2 is SYDVKM. The trim removed 5 bases at V and 1 base at J, leaving 10 bases unmatched. The CDR3 loop reads CASSPPGQWGNTEAFS. CDR3 DNA sequence: TGTGCCAGCAGTCCGCCGGGACAGTGGGGGAACACTGAAGCTTTCTCT.

Many counts were recorded for this clonotype. The V gene is TRBV14, the J gene TRBJ2-3; TRBD2 might be the D (6 bases). The CDR3 covers 16 residues. CDR1 and CDR2 (germline): SGHDN, FVKESK. V dropped 0 bases and J dropped 2 bases, with 12 bases sitting between them. CDR3: CASSQDWSGLTDTQYF. The DNA for the CDR3 is TGTGCCAGCAGCCAAGATTGGAGCGGGCTCACAGATACGCAGTATTTT.

This clonotype occurred many times. V and J are TRBV6-1 and TRBJ1-1, with 7 bases lining up with TRBD1. Losses at the gene ends were 5 bases for V and 2 bases for J; bases not matched to a gene: 11. The CDR3 contains 16 residues. Germline lookup yields CDR1 MNHNS and CDR2 SASEGT. Here the CDR3 reads CASSRTGTDSNTEAFF. Written as DNA, the CDR3 is TGTGCCAGCAGTCGCACCGGGACAGACAGTAACACTGAAGCTTTCTTT.

Ten or more counts support this clonotype. J is TRBJ1-1 and V is TRBV4-3, with TRBD1 identical over 7 bases. Trimming removed 0 bases from V and 3 bases from J; junction bases left unmatched: 4. This CDR3 is built from 15 residues. The germline CDR1 and CDR2 sequences are LGHNA and YSLEER. CDR3 sequence: CASSQERGPDTEAFF. CDR3 bases: TGCGCCAGCAGCCAAGAAAGGGGGCCCGACACTGAAGCTTTCTTT.

This clonotype was seen only a few times. V gene TRBV11-2 combines with J gene TRBJ1-2; D not resolved. V was trimmed by 2 bases and J by 5 bases, leaving 9 bases between them. From germline, CDR1 is SGHAT and CDR2 FQNNGV. The CDR3 contains 13 residues. The CDR3: CASSLSEVYGYTF. CDR3 in DNA: TGTGCCAGCAGCTTAAGTGAAGTTTATGGCTACACCTTC.

This clonotype came up many times. This rearrangement joins TRBV28 to TRBJ2-7, with unresolved D. V lost 5 bases, J lost 1 base, and 12 bases lay in between. Germline assignment: CDR1 MDHEN and CDR2 SYDVKM. The CDR3 totals 14 residues. Here the CDR3 DNA reads TGTGCCAGCAGTCGGGTTCTATCTTCCTACGAGCAGTACTTC. Its translation is CASSRVLSSYEQYF.

This clonotype appeared a few times. This rearrangement joins TRBV3-1 to TRBJ2-3; 7 bases are a match to TRBD2. J lost 4 bases, V lost 3 bases, and 10 bases had no gene match. CDR1 is LGHDT, CDR2 YNNKEL, per germline (reference sequence). The length of the CDR3 is 16 residues. CDR3 coding DNA: TGTGCCAGCAGCCACGATAGGGGACTACGGTCAGATACGCAGTATTTT. This codes for CASSHDRGLRSDTQYF.

The chain couples TRBV4-3 to TRBJ2-1, with D uncertain. CDR1 LGHNA and CDR2 YSLEER come from the germline V gene. V lost 4 bases and J lost 1, with 11 bases in between. This CDR3 contains 15 residues. The CDR3 region has the DNA TGCGCCAGCAGCCGTTACCGAACTTCCTACAATGAGCAGTTCTTC. Residues: CASSRYRTSYNEQFF.

Ten or more counts support this clonotype. The rearrangement joins TRBV3-1 to TRBJ1-6, with D possibly TRBD1 on 5 matching bases. The V gene's germline CDR1 is LGHDT and CDR2 YNNKEL (reference sequence). CDR3 size: 16 residues. V dropped 1 base and J dropped 8 bases, with 15 bases sitting between them. CDR3 bases: TGTGCCAGCAGCCAAGGGGCCAGGGCGGGACATTCACCCCTCCACTTT. Translated, it gives CASSQGARAGHSPLHF.

This clonotype was picked up a small number of times. This chain uses TRBV10-3 with TRBJ2-3; unclear D gene. The germline V and J ends were trimmed by 3 bases and 0 bases, with 10 bases remaining between them. The CDR3 has 15 amino acids. The germline V gene has CDR1 ENHRY and CDR2 SYGVKD. The DNA of the CDR3 is TGTGCCATCAGTGATGAGGTCACTAGCACAGATACGCAGTATTTT. Translation gives CAISDEVTSTDTQYF.

The rearrangement joins TRBV6-2 or TRBV6-3 to TRBJ2-5; D is ambiguous. This CDR3 comprises 13 residues. CDR1 is MNHEY and CDR2 is SVGEGT in the germline V gene. V dropped 8 bases and J dropped 0 bases, with 10 bases sitting between them. CDR3 coding DNA: TGTGCCAGCCGTTCGATTAACCAAGAGACCCAGTACTTC. Translated: CASRSINQETQYF.

Here the CDR3 DNA reads TGTGCCAGCTCACCCTCTCAGGGATTCCAAGAGACCCAGTACTTC. Translating gives CASSPSQGFQETQYF. The chain uses TRBV18 and TRBJ2-5, with D perhaps TRBD1 (5 bases). Trimming stripped 3 bases from V and 1 base from J, with 12 bases between. The length of the CDR3 is 15 residues. Germline CDR1 reads KGHSH; CDR2 reads LQKENI.

The sample holds many counts of this clonotype. The gene calls are TRBV6-5 and TRBJ1-2, with a possible D match to TRBD1 (6 bases). Trimming took 6 bases from V and 4 from J, leaving 18 bases between them. Germline V lookup: CDR1 MNHEY, CDR2 SVGAGI. The CDR3 contains 15 residues. This CDR3 reads CASSRNPDRTYGYTF. CDR3 nucleotide sequence: TGTGCCAGCAGCCGGAACCCCGACAGGACCTATGGCTACACCTTC.

This clonotype was seen a handful of times. The genes are TRBV5-1 and TRBJ2-5; weak D call: TRBD1 (6 bases). CDR3 length equals 14 residues. V was clipped by 3 bases and J by 0 bases, with 9 bases between them. Germline V gives CDR1 SGHRS, CDR2 YFSETQ. The CDR3 region has the DNA TGCGCCAGCAGCTACACAGGGAACCAAGAGACCCAGTACTTC. Its protein is CASSYTGNQETQYF.